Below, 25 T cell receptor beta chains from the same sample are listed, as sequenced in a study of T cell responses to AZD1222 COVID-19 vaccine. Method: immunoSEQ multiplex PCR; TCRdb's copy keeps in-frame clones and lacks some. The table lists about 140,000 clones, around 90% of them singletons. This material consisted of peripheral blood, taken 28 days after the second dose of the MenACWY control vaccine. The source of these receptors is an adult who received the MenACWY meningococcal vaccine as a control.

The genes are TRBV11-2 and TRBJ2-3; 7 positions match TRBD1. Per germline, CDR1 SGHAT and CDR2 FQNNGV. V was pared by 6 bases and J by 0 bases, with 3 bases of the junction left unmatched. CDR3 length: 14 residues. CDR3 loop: CASRMTGSTDTQYF. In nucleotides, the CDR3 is TGTGCCAGCAGGATGACAGGGAGCACAGATACGCAGTATTTT. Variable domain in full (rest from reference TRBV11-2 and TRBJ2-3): EAGVAQSPRYKIIEKRQSVAFWCNPISGHATLYWYQQILGQGPKLLIQFQNNGVVDDSQLPKDRFSAERLKGVDSTLKIQPAKLEDSAVYLCASRMTGSTDTQYFGPGTRLTVL.

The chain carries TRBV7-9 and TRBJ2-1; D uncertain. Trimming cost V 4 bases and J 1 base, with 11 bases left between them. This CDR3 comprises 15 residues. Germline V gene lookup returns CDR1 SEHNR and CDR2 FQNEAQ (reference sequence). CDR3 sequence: CASSSKEGSYNEQFF. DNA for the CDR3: TGTGCCAGCAGCTCAAAAGAAGGGTCCTACAATGAGCAGTTCTTC.

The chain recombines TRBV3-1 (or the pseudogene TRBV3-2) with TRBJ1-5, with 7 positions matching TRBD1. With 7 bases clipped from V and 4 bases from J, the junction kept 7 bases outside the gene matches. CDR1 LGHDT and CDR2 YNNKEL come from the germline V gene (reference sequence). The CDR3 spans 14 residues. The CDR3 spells CASKGTASNQPQHF. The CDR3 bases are TGTGCCAGCAAGGGGACAGCCTCAAATCAGCCCCAGCATTTT.

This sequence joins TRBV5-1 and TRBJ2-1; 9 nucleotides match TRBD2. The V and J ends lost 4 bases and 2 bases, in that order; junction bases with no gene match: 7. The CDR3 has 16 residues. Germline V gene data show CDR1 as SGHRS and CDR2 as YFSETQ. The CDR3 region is CASSGDKRGAYNEQFF. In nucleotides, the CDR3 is TGCGCCAGCAGCGGGGACAAGCGGGGGGCCTACAATGAGCAGTTCTTC.

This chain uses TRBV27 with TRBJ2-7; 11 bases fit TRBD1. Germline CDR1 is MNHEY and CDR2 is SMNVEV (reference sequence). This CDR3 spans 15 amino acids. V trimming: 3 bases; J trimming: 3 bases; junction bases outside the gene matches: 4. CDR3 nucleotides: TGTGCCAGCAGTTTGGGACAGGGGGATTTCTACGAGCAGTACTTC. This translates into CASSLGQGDFYEQYF.

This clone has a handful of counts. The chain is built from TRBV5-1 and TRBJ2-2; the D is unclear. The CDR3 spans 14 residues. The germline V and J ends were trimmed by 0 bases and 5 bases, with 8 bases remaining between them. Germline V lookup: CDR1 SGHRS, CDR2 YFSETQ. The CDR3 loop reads CASSLAPSTGELFF. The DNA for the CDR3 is TGCGCCAGCAGCTTGGCCCCGTCTACCGGGGAGCTGTTTTTT.

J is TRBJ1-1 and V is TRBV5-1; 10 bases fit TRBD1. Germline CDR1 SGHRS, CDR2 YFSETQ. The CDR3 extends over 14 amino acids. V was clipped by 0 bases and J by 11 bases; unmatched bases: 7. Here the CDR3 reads CASSLDAGTGVAFF. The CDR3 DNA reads TGCGCCAGCAGCTTGGATGCCGGGACAGGGGTTGCTTTCTTT.

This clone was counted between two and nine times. The CDR3 DNA reads TGTGCCAGCAGTTTATTGGTTAGCGGGGGCGATGAGCAGTTCTTC. Residues: CASSLLVSGGDEQFF. V gene TRBV27 combines with J gene TRBJ2-1; 9 bases are a match to TRBD2. J was trimmed by 8 bases and V by 1 base; bases with no gene match: 6. Germline V gives CDR1 MNHEY, CDR2 SMNVEV (reference sequence). There are 15 residues in the CDR3.

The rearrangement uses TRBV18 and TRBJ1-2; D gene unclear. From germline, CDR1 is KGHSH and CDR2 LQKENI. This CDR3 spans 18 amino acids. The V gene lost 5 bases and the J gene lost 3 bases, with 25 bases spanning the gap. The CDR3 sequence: CASSMGSPHSDTYYGYTF. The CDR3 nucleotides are TGTGCCAGCTCAATGGGTTCCCCCCACAGCGATACTTACTATGGCTACACCTTC.

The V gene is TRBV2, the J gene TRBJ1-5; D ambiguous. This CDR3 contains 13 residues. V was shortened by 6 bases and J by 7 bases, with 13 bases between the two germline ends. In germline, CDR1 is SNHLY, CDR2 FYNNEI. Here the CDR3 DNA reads TGTGCCAGCAGCGTTTTATATACGCAGCCCCAGCATTTT. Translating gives CASSVLYTQPQHF.

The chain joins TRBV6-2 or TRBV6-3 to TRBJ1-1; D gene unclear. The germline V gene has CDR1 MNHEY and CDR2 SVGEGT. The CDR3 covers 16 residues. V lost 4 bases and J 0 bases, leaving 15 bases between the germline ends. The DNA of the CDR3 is TGTGCCAGCAGTTGGGCAGGCTCCCTGCTGAACACTGAAGCTTTCTTT. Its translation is CASSWAGSLLNTEAFF.

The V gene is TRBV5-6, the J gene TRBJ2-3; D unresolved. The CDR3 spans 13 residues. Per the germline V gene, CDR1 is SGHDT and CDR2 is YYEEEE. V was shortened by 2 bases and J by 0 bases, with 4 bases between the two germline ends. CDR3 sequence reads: CASSLGSTDTQYF. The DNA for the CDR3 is TGTGCCAGCAGCTTAGGTAGCACAGATACGCAGTATTTT.

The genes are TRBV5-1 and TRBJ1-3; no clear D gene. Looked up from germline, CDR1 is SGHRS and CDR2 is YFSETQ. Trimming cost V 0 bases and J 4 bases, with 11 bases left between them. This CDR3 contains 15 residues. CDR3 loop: CASSLASGYGNTIYF. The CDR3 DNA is TGCGCCAGCAGCTTGGCCTCTGGTTACGGAAACACCATATATTTT.

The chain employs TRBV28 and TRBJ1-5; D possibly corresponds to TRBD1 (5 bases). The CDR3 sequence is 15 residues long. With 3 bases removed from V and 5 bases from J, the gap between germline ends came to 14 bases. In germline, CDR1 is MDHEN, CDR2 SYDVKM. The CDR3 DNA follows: TGTGCCAGCAGTTTTTTTGTCAGGGATCATCAGCCCCAGCATTTT. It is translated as CASSFFVRDHQPQHF.

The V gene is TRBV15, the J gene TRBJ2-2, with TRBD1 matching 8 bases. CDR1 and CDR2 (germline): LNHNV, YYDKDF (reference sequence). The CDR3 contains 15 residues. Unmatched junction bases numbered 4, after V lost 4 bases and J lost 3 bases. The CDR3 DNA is TGTGCCACCAGCACAGGGGGCCGGGACACCGGGGAGCTGTTTTTT. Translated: CATSTGGRDTGELFF.

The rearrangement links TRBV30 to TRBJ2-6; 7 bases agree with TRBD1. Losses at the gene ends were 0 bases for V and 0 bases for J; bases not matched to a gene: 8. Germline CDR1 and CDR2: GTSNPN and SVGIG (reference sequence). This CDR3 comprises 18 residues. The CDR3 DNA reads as TGTGCCTGGAGTGTACCGGACAGGTTCCTCTCTGGGGCCAACGTCCTGACTTTC. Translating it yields CAWSVPDRFLSGANVLTF. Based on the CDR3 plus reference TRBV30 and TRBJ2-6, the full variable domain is SQTIHQWPATLVQPVGSPLSLECTVEGTSNPNLYWYRQAAGRGLQLLFYSVGIGQISSEVPQNLSASRPQDRQFILSSKKLLLSDSGFYLCAWSVPDRFLSGANVLTFGAGSRLTVL.

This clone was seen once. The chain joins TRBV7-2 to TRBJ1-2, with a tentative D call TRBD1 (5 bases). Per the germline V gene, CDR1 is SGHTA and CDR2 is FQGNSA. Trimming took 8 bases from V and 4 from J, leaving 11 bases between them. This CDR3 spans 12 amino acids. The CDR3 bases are TGTGCCAGCGCCCGGGGCGGCTATGGCTACACCTTC. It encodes CASARGGYGYTF.

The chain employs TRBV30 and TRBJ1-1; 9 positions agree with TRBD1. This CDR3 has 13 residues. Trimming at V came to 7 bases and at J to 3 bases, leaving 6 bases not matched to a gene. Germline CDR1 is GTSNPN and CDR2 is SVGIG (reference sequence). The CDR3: CAFMGQGDTEAFF. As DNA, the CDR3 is TGTGCCTTTATGGGACAGGGAGACACTGAAGCTTTCTTT.

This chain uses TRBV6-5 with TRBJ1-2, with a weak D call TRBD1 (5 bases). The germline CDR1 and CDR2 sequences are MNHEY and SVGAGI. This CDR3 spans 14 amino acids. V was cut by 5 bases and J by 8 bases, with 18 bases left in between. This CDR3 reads CASSPGTQSSGYTF. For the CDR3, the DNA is TGTGCCAGCAGTCCCGGGACTCAGTCGTCGGGCTACACCTTC.

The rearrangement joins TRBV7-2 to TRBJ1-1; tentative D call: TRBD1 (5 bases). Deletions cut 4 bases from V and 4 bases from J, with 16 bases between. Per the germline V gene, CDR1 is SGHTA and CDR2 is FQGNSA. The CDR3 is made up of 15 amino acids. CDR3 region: CASSYGAGMTTEAFF. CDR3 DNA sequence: TGTGCCAGCAGCTATGGGGCAGGGATGACCACTGAAGCTTTCTTT.

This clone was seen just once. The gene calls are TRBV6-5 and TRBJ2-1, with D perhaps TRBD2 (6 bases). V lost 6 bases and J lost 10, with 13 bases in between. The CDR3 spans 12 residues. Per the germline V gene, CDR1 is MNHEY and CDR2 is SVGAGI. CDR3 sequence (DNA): TGTGCCAGCAGCGAGGCGGGAAACGAGCAGTTCTTC. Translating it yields CASSEAGNEQFF.

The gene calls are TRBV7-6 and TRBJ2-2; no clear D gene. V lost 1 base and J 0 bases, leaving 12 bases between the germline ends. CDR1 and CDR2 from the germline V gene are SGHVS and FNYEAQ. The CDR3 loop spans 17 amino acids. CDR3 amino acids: CASSLELSQTNTGELFF. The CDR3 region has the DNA TGTGCCAGCAGCTTAGAGCTGTCGCAGACGAACACCGGGGAGCTGTTTTTT.

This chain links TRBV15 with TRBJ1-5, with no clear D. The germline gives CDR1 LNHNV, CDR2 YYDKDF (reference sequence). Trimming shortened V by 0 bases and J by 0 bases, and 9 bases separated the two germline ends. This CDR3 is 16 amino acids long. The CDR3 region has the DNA TGTGCCACCAGCAGAGATGGGCAGAATAGCAATCAGCCCCAGCATTTT. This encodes CATSRDGQNSNQPQHF.

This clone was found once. CDR3 sequence: CASSDSRTAAETQYF. The DNA for the CDR3 is TGTGCCAGCAGTGATAGTAGGACCGCGGCCGAGACCCAGTACTTC. V is TRBV25-1 and J is TRBJ2-5; no clear D. CDR3 length: 15 residues. CDR1 and CDR2 (germline): MGHDK, SYGVNS. V lost 3 bases and J 5 bases, leaving 16 bases between the germline ends.

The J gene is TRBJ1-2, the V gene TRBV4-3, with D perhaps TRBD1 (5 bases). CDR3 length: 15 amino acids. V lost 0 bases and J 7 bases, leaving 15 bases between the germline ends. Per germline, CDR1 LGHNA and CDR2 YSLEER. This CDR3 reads CASSQELRQNLGYTF. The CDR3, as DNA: TGCGCCAGCAGCCAAGAGTTACGACAGAATCTTGGCTACACCTTC.